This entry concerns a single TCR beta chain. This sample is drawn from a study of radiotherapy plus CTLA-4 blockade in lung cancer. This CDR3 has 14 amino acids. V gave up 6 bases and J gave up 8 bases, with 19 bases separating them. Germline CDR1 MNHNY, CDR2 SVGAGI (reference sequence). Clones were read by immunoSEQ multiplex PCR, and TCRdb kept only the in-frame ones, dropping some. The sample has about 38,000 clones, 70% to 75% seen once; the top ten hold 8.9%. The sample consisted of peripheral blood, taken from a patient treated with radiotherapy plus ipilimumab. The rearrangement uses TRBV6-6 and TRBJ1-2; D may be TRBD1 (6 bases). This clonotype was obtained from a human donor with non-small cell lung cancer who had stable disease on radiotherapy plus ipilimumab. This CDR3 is CASSSPRDTGGYTF. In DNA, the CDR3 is TGTGCCAGCAGCTCGCCCCGGGACACCGGCGGCTACACCTTC.